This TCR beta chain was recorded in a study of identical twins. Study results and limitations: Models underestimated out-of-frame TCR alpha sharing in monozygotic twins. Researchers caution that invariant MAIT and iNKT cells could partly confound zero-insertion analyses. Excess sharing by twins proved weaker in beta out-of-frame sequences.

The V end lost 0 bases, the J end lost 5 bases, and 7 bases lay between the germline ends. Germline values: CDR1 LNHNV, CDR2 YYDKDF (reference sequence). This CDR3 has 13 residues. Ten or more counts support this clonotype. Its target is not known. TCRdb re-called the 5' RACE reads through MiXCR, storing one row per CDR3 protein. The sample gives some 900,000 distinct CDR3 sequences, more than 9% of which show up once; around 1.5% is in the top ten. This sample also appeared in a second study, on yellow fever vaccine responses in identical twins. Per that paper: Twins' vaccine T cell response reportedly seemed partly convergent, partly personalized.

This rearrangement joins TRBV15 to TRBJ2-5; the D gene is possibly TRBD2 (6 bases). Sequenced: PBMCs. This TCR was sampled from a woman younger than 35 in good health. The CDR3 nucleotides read TGTGCCACCAGCAGAGATCGGGGGGAGACCCAGTACTTC. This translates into CATSRDRGETQYF.